This T cell receptor (beta chain) appears in the sequencing data of a study of long-term antiretroviral therapy in people with HIV. Whole-study results and caveats: Post-treatment diversity went higher with ART but stayed below transplant donor controls. HIV repertoire CDR3 lengths ranged less widely than those of controls.

Sequencing used immunoSEQ v3.0 at survey level. Using immunoSEQ multiplex PCR, the repertoire was profiled, and TCRdb retains in-frame clones only, with some absent. Of roughly 9,200 clones listed, roughly 80% were seen once; the top ten hold 23%. CDR1 and CDR2 (germline): MNHEY, SVGAGI. This CDR3 spans 13 amino acids. The V gene end was trimmed by 8 bases and the J gene end by 13 bases; junction bases not matched to a gene: 15. Every participant gave one or more pre-ART and two or more post-ART PBMC samples. In each sample, roughly 1-11 million cryopreserved PBMC were present before DNA extraction. Points on this clone: Its target is not known.

The sequence was collected from a man in his forties with HIV. The sample here was unsorted PBMCs, taken 0.6 years before starting antiretroviral therapy. The chain recombines TRBV6-5 with TRBJ1-2, with 8 bases matching TRBD1. The CDR3 DNA is TGTGCCAGCCTCCACCCCGGACAGGGCGCCTTCACCTTC. This encodes CASLHPGQGAFTF.